These 20 T cell receptor beta chains were all obtained from the same sample, sequenced in a study of CD8 T cells in ankylosing spondylitis. MiXCR, run by TCRdb on the 5' RACE reads, gives a single entry per CDR3 protein. This table has approximately 25,000 distinct CDR3 sequences, around 16% appearing once. Sequenced: blood. Source of these receptors: a male donor with ankylosing spondylitis or in good health (not recorded which).

The CDR3 nucleotides read TGTGCCAGCAGCCCCGAGCCGGGCCTGTACCAAGAGACCCAGTACTTC. It encodes CASSPEPGLYQETQYF. The chain recombines TRBV11-2 with TRBJ2-5; D unclear. The V gene lost 5 bases and the J gene lost 0 bases, with 16 bases spanning the gap. This CDR3 has 16 amino acids. Germline-derived CDR1 and CDR2 are SGHAT and FQNNGV.

The CDR3 coding sequence is TGTGCCAGCAGCTTAGGGGCAGGGGAGGGCCAGCCCCAGCATTTT. The encoded protein is CASSLGAGEGQPQHF. The chain recombines TRBV7-9 with TRBJ1-5; D may be TRBD1 (6 bases). Germline V gene lookup returns CDR1 SEHNR and CDR2 FQNEAQ (reference sequence). The V end was cut by 1 base, the J end by 7 bases, with 14 bases between. The CDR3 runs 15 residues. The variable domain in full, completed from reference TRBV7-9 and TRBJ1-5, reads DTGVSQNPRHKITKRGQNVTFRCDPISEHNRLYWYRQTLGQGPEFLTYFQNEAQLEKSRLLSDRFSAERPKGSFSTLEIQRTEQGDSAMYLCASSLGAGEGQPQHFGDGTRLSIL.

CDR3 bases: TGTGCCAGCAGTAGACAGCCACCCTCTGGGGCCAACGTCCTGACTTTC. Encoded protein: CASSRQPPSGANVLTF. The chain combines TRBV12-3 or TRBV12-4 with TRBJ2-6; weak D call: TRBD1 (5 bases). The V end was cut by 5 bases, the J end by 0 bases, with 11 bases between. The CDR3 extends over 16 amino acids.

The rearrangement links TRBV29-1 to TRBJ1-1; TRBD1 agrees at 10 bases. V shed 6 bases and J 5 bases; nucleotides not matched to a gene: 6. The CDR3 has 13 amino acids. CDR1 and CDR2 from the germline V gene are SQVTM and ANQGSEA. For the CDR3, the DNA is TGCAGCGTCGGGACAGGGGAGGGTACTGAAGCTTTCTTT. It encodes CSVGTGEGTEAFF. Drawing the rest from reference TRBV29-1 and TRBJ1-1, the complete variable domain is SAVISQKPSRDICQRGTSLTIQCQVDSQVTMMFWYRQQPGQSLTLIATANQGSEATYESGFVIDKFPISRPNLTFSTLTVSNMSPEDSSIYLCSVGTGEGTEAFFGQGTRLTVV.

This clonotype occurred many times. V is TRBV20-1 and J is TRBJ2-3; maybe TRBD2 (6 bases). The CDR3 contains 16 residues. The germline CDR1 and CDR2 sequences are DFQATT and SNEGSKA (reference sequence). The ends were cut back, 0 bases at V and 5 bases at J, with 18 bases in the middle. This CDR3 reads CSARDGGSLAKDTQYF. The DNA of the CDR3 is TGCAGTGCTAGAGATGGGGGTAGCCTAGCGAAAGATACGCAGTATTTT.

In its sample, this clonotype was seen many times. The V gene is TRBV11-2, the J gene TRBJ1-4; D is ambiguous. The germline V gene has CDR1 SGHAT and CDR2 FQNNGV. The CDR3 sequence is 12 residues long. Trimming pared 1 base from V and 6 bases from J, leaving 3 bases between. In DNA, the CDR3 is TGTGCCAGCAGCTTAGTCGATGAAAAACTGTTTTTT. Translation: CASSLVDEKLFF.

This clonotype appeared many times. This chain uses TRBV4-1 with TRBJ2-3, with 8 bases aligning to TRBD2. V shed 0 bases and J 1 base; nucleotides not matched to a gene: 9. The CDR3 sequence is 18 residues long. Per the germline V gene, CDR1 is MGHRA and CDR2 is YSYEKL. CDR3 amino acids: CASSQDGPAGVGTDTQYF. CDR3 in DNA: TGCGCCAGCAGCCAAGATGGTCCAGCGGGGGTTGGCACAGATACGCAGTATTTT.

This clonotype was observed at least ten times. The chain uses TRBV6-4 and TRBJ1-1; no clear D. V lost 2 bases and J lost 5, with 9 bases in between. CDR3 length equals 13 residues. Germline-derived CDR1 and CDR2 are MRHNA and SNTAGT. The CDR3 loop reads CASSDGRGTEAFF. The CDR3 nucleotides are TGTGCCAGCAGTGACGGTCGCGGGACTGAAGCTTTCTTT.

This clonotype was counted at least ten times. This chain joins TRBV7-2 and TRBJ2-3, with 9 nucleotides matching TRBD2. Trimming removed 5 bases from V and 3 bases from J; junction bases left unmatched: 6. Germline V gene lookup returns CDR1 SGHTA and CDR2 FQGNSA. The CDR3 runs to 15 residues. CDR3 residues: CASSPRGGLTDTQYF. The DNA of the CDR3 is TGTGCCAGCAGCCCGCGGGGGGGCCTTACAGATACGCAGTATTTT.

This chain uses TRBV29-1 with TRBJ2-1; possible D gene TRBD2, 5 bases. Looked up from germline, CDR1 is SQVTM and CDR2 is ANQGSEA. The CDR3 has 13 amino acids. Trimming stripped 4 bases from V and 6 bases from J, with 13 bases between. This CDR3 reads CSVAVQRTNEQFF. CDR3 DNA sequence: TGCAGCGTTGCGGTCCAGCGGACCAATGAGCAGTTCTTC.

The V call is TRBV29-1, the J call TRBJ2-5; the match to TRBD1 covers 9 bases. The CDR3 is 15 residues long. CDR1 is SQVTM and CDR2 is ANQGSEA in the germline V gene. J gave up 4 bases and V 5 bases, and 11 bases lay outside the gene matches. CDR3 residues: CSVSHRDRDRETQYF. The CDR3 coding sequence is TGCAGCGTTTCTCACCGGGACAGGGACCGAGAGACCCAGTACTTC.

The chain uses TRBV20-1 and TRBJ1-4, with D uncertain. The length of the CDR3 is 11 residues. V shed 5 bases and J shed 8 bases, with 9 bases lying between them. Germline loops: CDR1 DFQATT, CDR2 SNEGSKA (reference sequence). CDR3 loop: CSAGIQEKLFF. CDR3 DNA: TGCAGTGCTGGTATCCAGGAAAAACTGTTTTTT.

This clonotype has only a few counts. The J gene is TRBJ2-7, the V gene TRBV20-1; D gene uncertain. This CDR3 comprises 14 residues. The V end was cut by 4 bases, the J end by 4 bases, with 17 bases between. Looked up from germline, CDR1 is DFQATT and CDR2 is SNEGSKA (reference sequence). The CDR3 coding sequence is TGCAGTGCTACGAAGTCCGGGTCCGGGTACGAGCAGTACGTC. Protein: CSATKSGSGYEQYV.

This clonotype has a handful of counts. J is TRBJ2-1 and V is TRBV5-1, with 10 bases lining up with TRBD2. The V and J ends lost 4 bases and 7 bases, in that order; junction bases with no gene match: 8. Germline-derived CDR1 and CDR2 are SGHRS and YFSETQ. The CDR3 consists of 15 residues. CDR3 DNA sequence: TGCGCCAGCAGCCCTAGCGGGAGTCTAGGGAATGAGCAGTTCTTC. It specifies CASSPSGSLGNEQFF. Together with reference TRBV5-1 and TRBJ2-1, the CDR3 gives the full variable domain: KAGVTQTPRYLIKTRGQQVTLSCSPISGHRSVSWYQQTPGQGLQFLFEYFSETQRNKGNFPGRFSGRQFSNSRSEMNVSTLELGDSALYLCASSPSGSLGNEQFFGPGTRLTVL.

This clonotype occurred many times. The CDR3 sequence: CSADLGGTATEAFF. In DNA, the CDR3 is TGCAGTGCTGATTTAGGGGGCACGGCCACTGAAGCTTTCTTT. V gene TRBV20-1 combines with J gene TRBJ1-1, with 7 bases aligning to TRBD1. The CDR3 spans 14 residues. V shed 5 bases and J 4 bases; nucleotides not matched to a gene: 10. CDR1 is DFQATT, CDR2 SNEGSKA, per germline (reference sequence).

This clonotype showed up just a few times. The chain is built from TRBV12-3 or TRBV12-4 and TRBJ2-1, with D possibly being TRBD1 (5 bases). The V end was cut by 7 bases, the J end by 6 bases, with 13 bases between. This CDR3 is 13 amino acids long. The CDR3 here is CASTSRQTNEQFF. The CDR3 nucleotides are TGTGCCAGCACCTCAAGACAGACCAATGAGCAGTTCTTC.

This clonotype has a handful of counts. J is TRBJ1-4 and V is TRBV29-1; no definite D call. The germline V gene encodes CDR1 SQVTM and CDR2 ANQGSEA. V lost 6 bases to trimming and J lost 8 bases, with 10 bases between them. The CDR3 is 11 amino acids. CDR3 amino acids: CSVMYGEKLFF. CDR3 DNA: TGCAGCGTGATGTATGGGGAAAAACTGTTTTTT.

This clonotype was seen more than once but under ten times. This chain joins TRBV12-3 or TRBV12-4 and TRBJ2-3, with unresolved D. The CDR3 extends over 14 amino acids. V lost 1 base and J 0 bases, leaving 5 bases between the germline ends. CDR3 in amino acids: CASSLGDSTDTQYF. For the CDR3, the DNA is TGTGCCAGCAGTTTAGGCGACAGCACAGATACGCAGTATTTT.

There are a few counts of this clonotype. The genes are TRBV10-3 and TRBJ2-5; TRBD1 might be the D (5 bases). Trimming stripped 2 bases from V and 5 bases from J, with 12 bases between. CDR1 and CDR2 from the germline V gene are ENHRY and SYGVKD. This CDR3 is built from 14 residues. The CDR3 DNA follows: TGTGCCATCAGTGAGCAGGGCATGTGGGAGACCCAGTACTTC. This codes for CAISEQGMWETQYF.

This clonotype was seen a few times. The chain couples TRBV12-3 or TRBV12-4 to TRBJ2-7; D may be TRBD1 (5 bases). The length of the CDR3 is 12 residues. V lost 5 bases to trimming and J lost 2 bases, with 7 bases between them. CDR3 sequence reads: CASSTGTYEQYV. CDR3 coding DNA: TGTGCCAGCAGTACAGGAACCTACGAGCAGTACGTC.